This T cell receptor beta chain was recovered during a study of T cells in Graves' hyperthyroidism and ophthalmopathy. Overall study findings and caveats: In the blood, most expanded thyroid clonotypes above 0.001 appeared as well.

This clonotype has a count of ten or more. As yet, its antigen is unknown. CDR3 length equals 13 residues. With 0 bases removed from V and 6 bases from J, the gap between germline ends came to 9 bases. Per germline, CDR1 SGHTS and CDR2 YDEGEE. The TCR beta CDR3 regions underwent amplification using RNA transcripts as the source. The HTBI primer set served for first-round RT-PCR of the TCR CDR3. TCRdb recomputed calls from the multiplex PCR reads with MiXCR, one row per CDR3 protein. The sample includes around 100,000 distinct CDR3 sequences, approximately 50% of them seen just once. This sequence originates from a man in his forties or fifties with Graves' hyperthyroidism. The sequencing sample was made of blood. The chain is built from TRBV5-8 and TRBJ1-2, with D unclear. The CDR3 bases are TGTGCCAGCAGCTTGGTCCTTCAGGATGGCTACACCTTC. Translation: CASSLVLQDGYTF.